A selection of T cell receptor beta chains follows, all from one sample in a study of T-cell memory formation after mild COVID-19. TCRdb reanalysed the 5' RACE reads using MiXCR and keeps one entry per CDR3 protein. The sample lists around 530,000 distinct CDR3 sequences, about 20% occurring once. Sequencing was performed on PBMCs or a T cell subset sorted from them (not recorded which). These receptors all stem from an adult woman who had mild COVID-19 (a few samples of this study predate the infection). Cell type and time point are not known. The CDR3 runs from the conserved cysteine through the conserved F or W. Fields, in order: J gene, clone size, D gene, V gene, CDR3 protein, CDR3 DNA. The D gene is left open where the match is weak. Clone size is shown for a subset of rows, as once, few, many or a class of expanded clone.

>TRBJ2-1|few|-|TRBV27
CASSLLTGRNEQFF
TGTGCCAGCAGTTTGTTGACAGGGAGGAATGAGCAGTTCTTC
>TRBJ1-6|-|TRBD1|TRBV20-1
CSASVSTGVDNSPLHF
TGCAGTGCTAGCGTTTCGACAGGGGTCGATAATTCACCCCTCCACTTT
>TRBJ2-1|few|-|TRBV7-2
CASGWGAPYNEQFF
TGTGCCAGCGGCTGGGGCGCACCCTACAATGAGCAGTTCTTC
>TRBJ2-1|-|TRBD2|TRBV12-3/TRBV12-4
CASSRSGAGGNEQFF
TGTGCCAGCAGCCGCAGCGGGGCTGGGGGTAATGAGCAGTTCTTC
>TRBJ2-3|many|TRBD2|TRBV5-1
CASSFFGGGSTDTQYF
TGCGCCAGCAGCTTCTTTGGCGGGGGGAGCACAGATACGCAGTATTTT
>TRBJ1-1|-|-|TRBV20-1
CSAPRQENTEAFF
TGCAGTGCTCCGCGACAGGAGAACACTGAAGCTTTCTTT
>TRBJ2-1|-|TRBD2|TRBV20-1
CSALPPGLARNEQFF
TGCAGTGCCCTTCCCCCGGGACTAGCTCGAAATGAGCAGTTCTTC
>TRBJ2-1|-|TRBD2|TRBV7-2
CASSLVLAGSVYNEQFF
TGTGCCAGCAGCTTAGTGCTAGCGGGGTCTGTCTACAATGAGCAGTTCTTC
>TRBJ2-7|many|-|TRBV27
CASSSRGILLYEQYF
TGTGCCAGCAGTTCGAGGGGGATTCTCCTTTACGAGCAGTACTTC
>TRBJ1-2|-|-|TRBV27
CASSPAGGGYGYTF
TGTGCCAGCAGCCCAGCGGGGGGTGGCTATGGCTACACCTTC
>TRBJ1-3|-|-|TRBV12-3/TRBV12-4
CASSPTGGRTGNTIYF
TGTGCCAGCAGTCCCACCGGGGGGAGGACTGGAAACACCATATATTTT
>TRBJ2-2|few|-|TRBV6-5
CASSMTADTGELFF
TGTGCCAGCAGTATGACAGCCGACACCGGGGAGCTGTTTTTT
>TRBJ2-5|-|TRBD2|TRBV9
CASSVGGSGLQETQYF
TGTGCCAGCAGCGTAGGGGGTAGCGGGTTACAAGAGACCCAGTACTTC
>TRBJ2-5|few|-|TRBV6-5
CASSSDMTETGETQYF
TGTGCCAGCAGTTCCGACATGACCGAAACGGGGGAGACCCAGTACTTC
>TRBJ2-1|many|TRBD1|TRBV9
CASSVAPGTGLSEQFF
TGTGCCAGCAGCGTAGCCCCGGGGACAGGGTTAAGTGAGCAGTTCTTC
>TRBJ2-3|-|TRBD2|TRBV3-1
CASSQSKLAGTTDTQYF
TGTGCCAGCAGCCAGAGTAAACTAGCGGGGACCACAGATACGCAGTATTTT
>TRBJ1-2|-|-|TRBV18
CASSRGADYGYTF
TGTGCCAGCTCACGGGGGGCGGACTATGGCTACACCTTC
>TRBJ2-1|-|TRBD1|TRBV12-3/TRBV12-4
CASSLRPGGFDEQFF
TGTGCCAGCAGTTTAAGGCCAGGGGGATTCGATGAGCAGTTCTTC
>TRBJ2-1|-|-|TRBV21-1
CASSTTLASGTTYNEQFF
TGTGCCAGCAGCACAACCCTAGCGTCGGGGACTACCTACAATGAGCAGTTCTTC
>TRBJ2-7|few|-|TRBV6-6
CASSLSGMAYEQYF
TGTGCCAGCAGCCTCTCAGGGATGGCCTACGAGCAGTACTTC
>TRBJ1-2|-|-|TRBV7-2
CASTTGPTAPNYTF
TGTGCCAGCACCACCGGGCCCACCGCTCCTAACTACACCTTC
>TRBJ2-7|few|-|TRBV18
CASSPKSYEQYF
TGTGCCAGCTCACCAAAGAGCTACGAGCAGTACTTC
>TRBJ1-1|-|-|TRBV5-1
CASSSRGSDTEAFF
TGCGCCAGCAGTAGTCGGGGAAGTGACACTGAAGCTTTCTTT
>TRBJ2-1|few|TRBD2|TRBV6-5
CASSYSGPSGGAKNEQFF
TGTGCCAGCAGTTACTCCGGCCCTAGCGGGGGGGCCAAGAATGAGCAGTTCTTC
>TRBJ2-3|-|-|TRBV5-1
CASSPGLFSTDTQYF
TGCGCCAGCAGCCCGGGACTCTTTAGCACAGATACGCAGTATTTT
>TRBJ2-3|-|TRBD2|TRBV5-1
CASSFGSGGGTDTQYF
TGCGCCAGCAGCTTTGGCTCTGGCGGGGGAACAGATACGCAGTATTTT
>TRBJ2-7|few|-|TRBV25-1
CASSDGYNEQYF
TGTGCCAGCAGTGATGGGTACAACGAGCAGTACTTC
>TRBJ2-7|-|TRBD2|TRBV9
CASSVGAGDPYHEQYF
TGTGCCAGCAGCGTAGGAGCGGGGGACCCTTACCACGAGCAGTACTTC
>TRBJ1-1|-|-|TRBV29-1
CSVDGGYTEAFF
TGCAGCGTTGATGGCGGCTACACTGAAGCTTTCTTT
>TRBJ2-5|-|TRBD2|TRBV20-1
CSARRLAGSQETQYF
TGCAGTGCTCGGCGACTAGCGGGATCCCAAGAGACCCAGTACTTC
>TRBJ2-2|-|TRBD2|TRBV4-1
CASSQAGTSGQNTGELFF
TGCGCCAGCAGCCAGGCTGGGACTAGCGGCCAGAACACCGGGGAGCTGTTTTTT
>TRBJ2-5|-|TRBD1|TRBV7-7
CASSLRGQREETQYF
TGTGCCAGCAGCTTAAGGGGACAGAGAGAAGAGACCCAGTACTTC
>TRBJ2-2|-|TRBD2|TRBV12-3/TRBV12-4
CASSLLGGLAEPNTGELFF
TGTGCCAGCAGTCTCCTCGGGGGACTAGCGGAACCGAACACCGGGGAGCTGTTTTTT
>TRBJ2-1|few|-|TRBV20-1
CSASDPSSSYNEQFF
TGCAGTGCTAGTGACCCCTCGAGCTCCTACAATGAGCAGTTCTTC
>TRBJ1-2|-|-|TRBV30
CAWRQGASYGYTF
TGTGCCTGGAGGCAGGGAGCCTCCTATGGCTACACCTTC
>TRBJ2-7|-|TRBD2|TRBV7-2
CASSSGLAGEYEQYF
TGTGCCAGCAGCTCCGGACTAGCGGGAGAATACGAGCAGTACTTC
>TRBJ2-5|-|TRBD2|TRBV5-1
CASSLGRTSGGKTQYF
TGCGCCAGCAGCTTGGGGCGTACTAGCGGGGGAAAGACCCAGTACTTC
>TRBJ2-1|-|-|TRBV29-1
CSVDYSSYNEQFF
TGCAGCGTTGACTACAGCTCCTACAATGAGCAGTTCTTC
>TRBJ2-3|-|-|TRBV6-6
CASKGGDTQYF
TGTGCCAGCAAAGGAGGAGATACGCAGTATTTT
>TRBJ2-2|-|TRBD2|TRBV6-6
CASIPPGDLAGVNTGELFF
TGTGCCAGCATCCCCCCGGGGGATTTAGCGGGAGTGAACACCGGGGAGCTGTTTTTT
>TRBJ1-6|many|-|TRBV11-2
CASSLNTGSYSPLHF
TGTGCCAGCAGCTTAAACACAGGTTCCTATTCACCCCTCCACTTT
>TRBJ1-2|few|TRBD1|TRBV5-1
CASSTRQGHYGYTF
TGCGCCAGCAGCACCCGACAGGGTCACTATGGCTACACCTTC
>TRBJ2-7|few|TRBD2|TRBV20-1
CSARAYLAGVREQYF
TGCAGTGCTAGAGCCTACCTAGCGGGAGTTCGGGAGCAGTACTTC
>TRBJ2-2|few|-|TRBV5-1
CASSGTRGTGELFF
TGCGCCAGCAGCGGGACACGGGGCACCGGGGAGCTGTTTTTT
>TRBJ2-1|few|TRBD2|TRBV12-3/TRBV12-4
CASSLTGTSGGWYNEQFF
TGTGCCAGCAGCCTGACCGGGACTAGCGGGGGGTGGTACAATGAGCAGTTCTTC
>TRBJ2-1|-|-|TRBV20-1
CSAELDWDNEQFF
TGCAGTGCTGAACTCGACTGGGACAATGAGCAGTTCTTC
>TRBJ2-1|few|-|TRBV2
CARGLFTGSGGEQFF
TGTGCCAGAGGCCTCTTTACAGGCTCCGGCGGTGAGCAGTTCTTC
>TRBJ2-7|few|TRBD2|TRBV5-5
CASSFASLAGGTYEQYF
TGTGCCAGCAGCTTTGCCTCACTAGCGGGGGGGACCTACGAGCAGTACTTC
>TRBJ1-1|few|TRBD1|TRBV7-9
CASSLARRGRPEAFF
TGTGCCAGCAGCTTAGCCCGGAGGGGGCGTCCTGAAGCTTTCTTT
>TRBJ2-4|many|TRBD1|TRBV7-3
CASSAQGMGTKNIQYF
TGTGCCAGCAGCGCACAGGGGATGGGGACCAAAAACATTCAGTACTTC